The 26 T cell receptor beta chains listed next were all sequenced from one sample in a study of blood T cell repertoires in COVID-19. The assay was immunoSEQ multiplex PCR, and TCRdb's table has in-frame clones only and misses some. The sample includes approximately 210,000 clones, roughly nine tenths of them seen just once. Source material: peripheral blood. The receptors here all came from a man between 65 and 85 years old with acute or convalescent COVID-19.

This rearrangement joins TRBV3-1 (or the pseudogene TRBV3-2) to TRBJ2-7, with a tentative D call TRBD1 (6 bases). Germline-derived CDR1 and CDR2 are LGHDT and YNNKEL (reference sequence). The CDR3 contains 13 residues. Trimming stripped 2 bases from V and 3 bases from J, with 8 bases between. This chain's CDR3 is CASSQTGNYEQYF. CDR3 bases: TGTGCCAGCAGCCAAACAGGGAACTACGAGCAGTACTTC.

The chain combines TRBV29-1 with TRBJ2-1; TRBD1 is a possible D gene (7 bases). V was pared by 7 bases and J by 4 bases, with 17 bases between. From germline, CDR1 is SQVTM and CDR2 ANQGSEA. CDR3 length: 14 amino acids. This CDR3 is CSGSGGRPYNEQFF. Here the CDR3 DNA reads TGCAGCGGGTCAGGGGGGAGGCCTTACAATGAGCAGTTCTTC.

This CDR3 reads CASSLGPGRTGELFF. The DNA of the CDR3 is TGTGCCAGCAGCTTGGGGCCGGGTCGGACCGGGGAGCTGTTTTTT. This chain uses TRBV5-4 with TRBJ2-2; D is ambiguous. The V gene's germline CDR1 is SGHNT and CDR2 YYREEE (reference sequence). This CDR3 spans 15 amino acids. V was pared by 0 bases and J by 5 bases, with 11 bases between.

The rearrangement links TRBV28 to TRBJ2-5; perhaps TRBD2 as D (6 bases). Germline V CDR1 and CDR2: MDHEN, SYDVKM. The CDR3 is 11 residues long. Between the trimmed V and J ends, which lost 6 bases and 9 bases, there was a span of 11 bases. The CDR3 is CASRFRGAQYF. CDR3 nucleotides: TGTGCCAGCAGGTTCCGCGGGGCCCAGTACTTC.

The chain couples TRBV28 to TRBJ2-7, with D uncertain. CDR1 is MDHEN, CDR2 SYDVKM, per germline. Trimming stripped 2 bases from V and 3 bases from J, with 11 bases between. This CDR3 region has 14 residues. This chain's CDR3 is CASSLAGRNYEQYF. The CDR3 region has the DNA TGTGCCAGCAGTTTAGCTGGCAGGAACTACGAGCAGTACTTC.

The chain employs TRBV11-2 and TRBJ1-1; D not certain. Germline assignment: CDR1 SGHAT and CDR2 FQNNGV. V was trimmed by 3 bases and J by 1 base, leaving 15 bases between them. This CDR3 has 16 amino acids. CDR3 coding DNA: TGTGCCAGCAGCTTTCCAGCTAAGGCGGGGAACACTGAAGCTTTCTTT. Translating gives CASSFPAKAGNTEAFF.

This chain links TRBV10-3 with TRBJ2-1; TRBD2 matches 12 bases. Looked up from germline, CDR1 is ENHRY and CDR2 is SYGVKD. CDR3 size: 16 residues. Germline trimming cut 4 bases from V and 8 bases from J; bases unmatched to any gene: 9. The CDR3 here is CAISGQTSGSLDEQFF. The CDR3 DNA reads TGTGCCATCAGTGGGCAGACTAGCGGGAGTCTCGATGAGCAGTTCTTC.

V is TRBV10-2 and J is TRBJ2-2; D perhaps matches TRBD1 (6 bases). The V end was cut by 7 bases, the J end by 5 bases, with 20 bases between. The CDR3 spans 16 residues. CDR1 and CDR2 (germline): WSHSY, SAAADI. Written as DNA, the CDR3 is TGCGCCAGCATCAGGGACACCCTCAGCCAGACCGGGGAGCTGTTTTTT. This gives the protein CASIRDTLSQTGELFF.

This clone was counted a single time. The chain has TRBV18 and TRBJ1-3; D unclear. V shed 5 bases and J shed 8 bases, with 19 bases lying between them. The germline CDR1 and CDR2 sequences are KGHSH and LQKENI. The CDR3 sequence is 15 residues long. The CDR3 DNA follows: TGTGCCAGCTCAACCCTCCGCGCGACTTTGGACACCATATATTTT. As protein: CASSTLRATLDTIYF.

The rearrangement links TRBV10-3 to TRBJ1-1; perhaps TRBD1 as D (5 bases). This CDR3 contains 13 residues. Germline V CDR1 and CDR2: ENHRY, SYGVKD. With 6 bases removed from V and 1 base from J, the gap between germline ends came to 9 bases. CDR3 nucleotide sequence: TGTGCCATCAGCCCAGACAGGAACACTGAAGCTTTCTTT. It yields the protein CAISPDRNTEAFF.

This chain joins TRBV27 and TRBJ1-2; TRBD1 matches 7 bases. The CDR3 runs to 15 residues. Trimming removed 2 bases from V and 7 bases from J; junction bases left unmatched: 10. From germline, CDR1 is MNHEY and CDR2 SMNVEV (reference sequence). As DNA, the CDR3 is TGTGCCAGCAGTTTACGGGGACAGCGCCTGGGTGGCTACACCTTC. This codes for CASSLRGQRLGGYTF.

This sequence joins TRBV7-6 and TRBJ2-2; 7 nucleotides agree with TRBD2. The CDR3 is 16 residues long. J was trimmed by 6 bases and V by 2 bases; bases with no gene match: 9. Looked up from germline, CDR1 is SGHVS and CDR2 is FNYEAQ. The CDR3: CASSLTLARGPGELFF. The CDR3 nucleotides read TGTGCCAGCAGCTTAACACTAGCGAGGGGTCCCGGGGAGCTGTTTTTT.

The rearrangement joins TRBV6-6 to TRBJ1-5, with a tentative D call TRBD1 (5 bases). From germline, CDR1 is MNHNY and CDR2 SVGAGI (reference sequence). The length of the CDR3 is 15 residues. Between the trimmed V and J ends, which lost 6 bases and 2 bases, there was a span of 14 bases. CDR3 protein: CASRQGGAGNQPQHF. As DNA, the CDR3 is TGTGCCAGCAGGCAGGGTGGCGCCGGCAATCAGCCCCAGCATTTT.

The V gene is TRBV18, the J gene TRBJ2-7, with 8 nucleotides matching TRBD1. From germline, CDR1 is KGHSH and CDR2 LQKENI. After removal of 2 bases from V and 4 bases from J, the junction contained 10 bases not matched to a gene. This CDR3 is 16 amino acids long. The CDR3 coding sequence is TGTGCCAGCTCACCAACGACCGGGACAGGCAATTACGAGCAGTACTTC. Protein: CASSPTTGTGNYEQYF.

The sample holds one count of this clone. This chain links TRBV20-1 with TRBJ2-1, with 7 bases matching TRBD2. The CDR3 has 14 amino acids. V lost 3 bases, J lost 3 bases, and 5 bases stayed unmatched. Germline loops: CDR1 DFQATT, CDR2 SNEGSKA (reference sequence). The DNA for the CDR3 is TGCAGTGCTAGTAGTCTAGCGGTCTACAATGAGCAGTTCTTC. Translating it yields CSASSLAVYNEQFF.

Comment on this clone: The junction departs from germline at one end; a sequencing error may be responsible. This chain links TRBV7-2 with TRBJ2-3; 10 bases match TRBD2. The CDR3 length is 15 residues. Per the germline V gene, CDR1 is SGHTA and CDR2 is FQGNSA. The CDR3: CASNLPLAGADTQYF. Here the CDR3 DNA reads TGTGCCAGCAACTTACCTCTAGCGGGGGCAGATACGCAGTATTTT. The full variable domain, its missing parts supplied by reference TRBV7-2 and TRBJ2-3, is GAGVSQSPSNKVTEKGKDVELRCDPISGHTALYWYRQSLGQGLEFLIYFQGNSAPDKSGLPSDRFSAERTGGSVSTLTIQRTQQEDSAVYLCASNLPLAGADTQYFGPGTRLTVL.

The DNA for the CDR3 is TGCGCCAGCAGCCCTGGGACTAGCAATGGGAAGACCCAGTACTTC. It translates to CASSPGTSNGKTQYF. The chain couples TRBV4-1 to TRBJ2-5; 9 nucleotides align to TRBD2. Trimming cost V 4 bases and J 6 bases; bases outside gene matches: 9. Germline lookup yields CDR1 MGHRA and CDR2 YSYEKL. The length of the CDR3 is 15 residues.

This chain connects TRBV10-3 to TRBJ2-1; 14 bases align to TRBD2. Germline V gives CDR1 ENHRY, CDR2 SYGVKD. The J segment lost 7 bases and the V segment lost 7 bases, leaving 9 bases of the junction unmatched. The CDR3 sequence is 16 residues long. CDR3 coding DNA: TGTGCCATCACTCCGACTAGCGGGAGGGCTAAAAATGAGCAGTTCTTC. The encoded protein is CAITPTSGRAKNEQFF.

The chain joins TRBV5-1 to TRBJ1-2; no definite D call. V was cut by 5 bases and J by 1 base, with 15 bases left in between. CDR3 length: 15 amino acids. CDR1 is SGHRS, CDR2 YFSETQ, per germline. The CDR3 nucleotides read TGCGCCAGCAGTCCAGAGGTCGGATTTAACTATGGCTACACCTTC. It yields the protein CASSPEVGFNYGYTF.

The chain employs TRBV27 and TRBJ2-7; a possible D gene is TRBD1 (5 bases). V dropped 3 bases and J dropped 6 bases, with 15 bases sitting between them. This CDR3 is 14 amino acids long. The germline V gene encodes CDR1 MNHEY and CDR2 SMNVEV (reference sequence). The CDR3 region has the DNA TGTGCCAGCAGTTTGGGGCAATACCTTCGCGAGCAGTACTTC. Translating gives CASSLGQYLREQYF.

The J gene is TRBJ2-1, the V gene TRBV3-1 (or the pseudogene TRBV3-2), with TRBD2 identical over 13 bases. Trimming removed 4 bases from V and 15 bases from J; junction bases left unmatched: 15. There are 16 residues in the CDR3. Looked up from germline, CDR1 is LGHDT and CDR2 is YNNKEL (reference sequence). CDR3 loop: CASSPMGTSGAGPPFF. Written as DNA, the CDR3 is TGTGCCAGCAGCCCCATGGGGACTAGCGGGGCCGGGCCCCCGTTCTTC.

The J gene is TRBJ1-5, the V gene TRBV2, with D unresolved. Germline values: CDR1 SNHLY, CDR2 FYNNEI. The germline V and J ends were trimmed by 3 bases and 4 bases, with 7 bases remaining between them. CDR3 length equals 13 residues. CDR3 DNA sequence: TGTGCCAGCAGTGATGAGGTAAATCAGCCCCAGCATTTT. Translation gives CASSDEVNQPQHF.

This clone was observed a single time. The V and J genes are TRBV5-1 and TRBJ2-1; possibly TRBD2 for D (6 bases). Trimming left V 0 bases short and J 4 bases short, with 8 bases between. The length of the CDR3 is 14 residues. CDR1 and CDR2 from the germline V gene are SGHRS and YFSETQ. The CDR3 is CASSLGDLYNEQFF. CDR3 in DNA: TGCGCCAGCAGCTTGGGGGACTTATACAATGAGCAGTTCTTC.

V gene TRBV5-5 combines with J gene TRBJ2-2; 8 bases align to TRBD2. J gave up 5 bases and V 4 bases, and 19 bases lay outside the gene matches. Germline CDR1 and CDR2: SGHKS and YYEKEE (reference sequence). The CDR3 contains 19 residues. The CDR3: CASSANTHVLAAGTGELFF. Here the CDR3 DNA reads TGTGCCAGCAGCGCAAACACCCACGTACTAGCGGCGGGGACCGGGGAGCTGTTTTTT.

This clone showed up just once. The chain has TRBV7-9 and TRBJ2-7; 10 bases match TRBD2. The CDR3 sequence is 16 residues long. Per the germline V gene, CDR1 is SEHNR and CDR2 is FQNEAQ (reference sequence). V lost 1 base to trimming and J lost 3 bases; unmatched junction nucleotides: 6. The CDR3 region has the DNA TGTGCCAGCAGCTTAGGCCTAGCGGGAGTCTACTACGAGCAGTACTTC. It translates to CASSLGLAGVYYEQYF. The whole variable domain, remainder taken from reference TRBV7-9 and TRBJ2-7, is DTGVSQNPRHKITKRGQNVTFRCDPISEHNRLYWYRQTLGQGPEFLTYFQNEAQLEKSRLLSDRFSAERPKGSFSTLEIQRTEQGDSAMYLCASSLGLAGVYYEQYFGPGTRLTVT.

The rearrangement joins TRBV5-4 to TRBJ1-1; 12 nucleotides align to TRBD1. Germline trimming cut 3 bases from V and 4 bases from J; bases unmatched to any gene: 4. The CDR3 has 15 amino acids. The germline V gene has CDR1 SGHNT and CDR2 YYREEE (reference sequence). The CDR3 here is CASSYRDRGLTEAFF. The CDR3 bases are TGTGCCAGCAGCTACCGGGACAGGGGGCTCACTGAAGCTTTCTTT.